This T cell receptor (beta chain) came from a study of tumor and adjacent non-tumor tissue in lung cancer (dated by TCRdb to about 2018). Regarding the research as a whole: By cancer type, the cohort comprised 11 to 12 adenocarcinoma patients, a couple of squamous cell carcinoma patients and 1 small cell lung cancer patient. TCRbeta CDR3 sequencing was performed on a few dozen paired specimens, with one tumor sample and one normal lung sample collected per patient. Bulk TCRbeta repertoires were compared between lung tumor tissue and matched distant non-tumor lung tissue obtained from 15 lung cancer patients. Sequencing produced around 130,000,000 productive TCRbeta reads in total, an average of about 3.8 million reads per sample. The 15 or so patients were aged roughly 31 to 80 years, included around ten men and 5 women, and had TNM stage I to III disease.

The library came from multiplex PCR. Sequencer: Illumina HiSeq 2500. TCRbeta libraries were constructed through three rounds of nested PCR with primers (Table S4) according to protocols modified from ARM-PCR. Before sequencing, PCR products in the 200-500 bp range were cut out of the gel and cleaned up using the QIAquick gel extraction kit. On the authors' methods: Trimmomatic was used to clean the reads, FLASH merged the cleaned reads into complete CDR3 sequences, and MiTCR assigned the sequences to V(D)J germline segments. Clonal diversity was computed as the inverse Simpson's index with VDJtools. A read counted as productive if the sequence was in-frame and lacked a premature stop codon. TCRdb took the public reads, trimmed them with fastp at Q25, ran MiXCR for clone calling and kept in-frame beta chains. Here each entry gathers all rows of one CDR3 protein and keeps the most common genes and DNA. TCRdb's processing, not the authors', yielded these V and J calls. The sample data list 90,000 to 130,000 distinct CDR3 sequences, and 75% to 90% of these were observed just once. Together, the top ten hold roughly 20% of the sample.

Concerning this clonotype: There is no known antigen for this receptor. Since the CDR3 does not end with the conserved phenylalanine or tryptophan, this likely comes from a read error.

Overall results and qualifications from the work: Because peripheral blood was not sequenced, the blood TCRbeta repertoires of the lung cancer patients in the study went unexamined. With only approximately 16 patients in the cohort, the authors noted that larger samples and more detailed clinical data are needed. TCR diversity (inverse Simpson) was significantly higher in tumor than in normal lung tissue (roughly 430 vs 170, P = 0.0075, Mann-Whitney U test). Neither the sequencing platform nor unique molecular identifiers are mentioned in the methods. In normal lung, the top 100 clones accounted for a significantly larger cumulative share of the repertoire than in tumor tissue. Younger patients had significantly higher TCR diversity, and higher tumor TCR diversity was associated with shorter overall and disease-free survival.

A total of 14 residues make up the CDR3, ends included. Only the CDR3 DNA stays, 42 bases, in frame from base 1. Reading the germline V gene (reference sequence) gives CDR1 WNHNN and CDR2 SYGVQD. RNA was extracted from bulk unsorted tissue and checked for quality with a NanoDrop ND-1000 and an Agilent 2100. All donors had newly diagnosed lung cancer, had not received prior chemotherapy, and were admitted for thoracic surgery in China between August and November 2014. Patients with previous radiotherapy or chemotherapy, or with another concurrent cancer, were excluded from the study. Pieces of surgical tissue measuring roughly 1-2.3 cm3 were kept in RNAlater solution and stored at -80 degrees C until use.

Sequenced: lung tumor tissue. The rearrangement combines TRBV10-1 with TRBJ1-1, with no confidently assigned D gene. The clonotype was recovered from a man between 65 and 79 years old with non-small cell lung cancer. The nucleotide sequence is given as TGCGCCAGCAGTGAGACGGGAATGAAAACTGAAGCTTTCCTT. It is translated as CASSETGMKTEAFL.